The present T cell receptor beta chain was sequenced within a study of T-cell reconstitution after alpha-beta-depleted transplantation in children listed by TCRdb under 2016. Study-wide context: T-cell immune reconstitution after TCRalphabeta/CD19-depleted allogeneic hematopoietic cell transplantation in children was quantitatively tracked in the study by means of TCR repertoire profiling. Results the study describes overall, beyond this receptor: Hyperexpanded clone frequencies declined over subsequent months; after one year, T-cell counts and TCRbeta diversity were mostly attributed to newly produced T cells. In some patients, high TCRbeta diversity at day 60 was attributed to recipient T cells and intrathymic progenitors that had survived conditioning. About two months after transplant, the apparently early recovery of alphabetaT-cell counts reportedly depended on just several hundred clones that had expanded rapidly and came from non-depleted graft cells.

The treatment or condition label for this specimen denotes: allogeneic hematopoietic cell transplantation with graft depleted of TCRalphabeta T cells and CD19 B cells. Transplant recipients were children who received TCRalphabeta/CD19-depleted allogeneic hematopoietic cell grafts. In the case of this clonotype: Its antigen is still unknown. No much larger clone is present one base from it, and per-base qualities are unavailable.

V is reduced by 2 bases and J by 8 bases, leaving a spacing of 16 bases between them. The CDR3 covers 14 residues, taking in both the cysteine and the phenylalanine. Only CDR3 DNA remains: 42 bases, in frame from the first base. The germline V gene supplies CDR1 SGHRS and CDR2 YFSETQ. The library was obtained by PCR. The run used an Illumina HiSeq 2500. TCR libraries were prepared with molecular barcoding, using unique molecular identifiers to normalize TCRbeta repertoire quantification. TCRdb's own reprocessing of the public reads used fastp at Q25 and MiXCR and kept productive beta chains. Each CDR3 protein appears once, grouped with its most common genes and DNA. For this sample the table gives about 900,000 distinct CDR3 sequences, of which 25% to 30% were detected only once. Of the sample, roughly 27% falls within the top ten clones.

Sequencing was performed on PBMCs, mostly from graft donor cells, taken 360 days after TCRalphabeta/CD19-depleted stem cell transplant. This receptor was taken from a boy under two years old who had a stem cell transplant for SCID, so the T cells may come from the graft donor. This sequence uses TRBV5-1 and TRBJ1-2, with the identity of the D gene unclear. The nucleotide sequence reads as follows: TGCGCCAGCAGCTTCCGGAGGTGGTCAGAAGGCTACACCTTC. It codes for CASSFRRWSEGYTF.